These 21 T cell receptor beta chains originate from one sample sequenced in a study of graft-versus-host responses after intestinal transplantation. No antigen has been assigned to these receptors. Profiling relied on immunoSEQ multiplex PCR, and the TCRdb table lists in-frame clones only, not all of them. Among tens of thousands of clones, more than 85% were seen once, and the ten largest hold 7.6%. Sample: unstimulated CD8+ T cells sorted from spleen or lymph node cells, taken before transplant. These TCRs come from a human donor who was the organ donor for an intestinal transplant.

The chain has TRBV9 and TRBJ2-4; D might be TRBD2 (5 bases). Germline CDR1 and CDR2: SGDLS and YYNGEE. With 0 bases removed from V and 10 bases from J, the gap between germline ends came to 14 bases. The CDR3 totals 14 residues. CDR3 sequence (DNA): TGTGCCAGCAGCGTAGTTAGTAGCCGGGGTATTCAGTACTTC. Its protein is CASSVVSSRGIQYF.

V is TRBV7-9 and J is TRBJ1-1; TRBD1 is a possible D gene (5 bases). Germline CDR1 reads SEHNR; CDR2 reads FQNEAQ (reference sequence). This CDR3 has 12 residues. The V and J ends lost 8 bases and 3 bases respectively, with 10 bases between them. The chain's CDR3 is CASDWGDTEAFF. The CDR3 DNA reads TGTGCCAGCGATTGGGGGGACACTGAAGCTTTCTTT.

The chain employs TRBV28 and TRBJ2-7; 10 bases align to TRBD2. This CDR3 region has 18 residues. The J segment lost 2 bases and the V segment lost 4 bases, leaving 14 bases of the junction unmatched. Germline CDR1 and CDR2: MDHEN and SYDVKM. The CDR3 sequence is CASSWDGQTSGLTYEQYF. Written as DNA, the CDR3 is TGTGCCAGCAGTTGGGACGGTCAGACTAGCGGGCTCACCTACGAGCAGTACTTC.

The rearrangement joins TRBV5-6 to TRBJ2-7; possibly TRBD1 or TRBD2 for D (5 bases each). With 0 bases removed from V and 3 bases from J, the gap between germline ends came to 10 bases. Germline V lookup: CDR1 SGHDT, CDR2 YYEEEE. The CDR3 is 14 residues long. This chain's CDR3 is CASSLGDRYYEQYF. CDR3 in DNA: TGTGCCAGCAGCTTGGGGGACCGGTACTACGAGCAGTACTTC.

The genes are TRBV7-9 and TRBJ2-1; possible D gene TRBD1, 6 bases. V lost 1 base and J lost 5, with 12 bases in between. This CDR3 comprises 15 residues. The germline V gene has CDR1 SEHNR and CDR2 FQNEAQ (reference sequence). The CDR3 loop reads CASSLGTGKDNEQFF. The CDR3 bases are TGTGCCAGCAGCTTAGGTACAGGGAAGGACAATGAGCAGTTCTTC.

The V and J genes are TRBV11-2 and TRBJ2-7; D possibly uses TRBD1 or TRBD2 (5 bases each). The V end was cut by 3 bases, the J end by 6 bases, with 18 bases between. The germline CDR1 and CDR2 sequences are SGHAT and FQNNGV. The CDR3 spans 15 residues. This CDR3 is CASSFRDVALGEQYF. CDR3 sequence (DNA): TGTGCCAGCAGCTTCCGGGACGTAGCCTTGGGCGAGCAGTACTTC.

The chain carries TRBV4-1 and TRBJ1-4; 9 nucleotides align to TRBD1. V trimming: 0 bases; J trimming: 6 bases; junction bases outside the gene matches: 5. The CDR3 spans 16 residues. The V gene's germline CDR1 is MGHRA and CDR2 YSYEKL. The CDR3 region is CASSQDLRDRDEKLFF. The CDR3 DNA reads TGCGCCAGCAGCCAAGACCTTCGGGACAGGGATGAAAAACTGTTTTTT.

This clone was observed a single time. In DNA, the CDR3 is TGTGCCAGCAGGGGTCCCGGGGCCAACGTCCTGACTTTC. Its protein is CASRGPGANVLTF. J is TRBJ2-6 and V is TRBV6-1; unclear D gene. Trimming left V 6 bases short and J 4 bases short, with 7 bases between. Germline V gene data show CDR1 as MNHNS and CDR2 as SASEGT. The CDR3 is made up of 13 amino acids.

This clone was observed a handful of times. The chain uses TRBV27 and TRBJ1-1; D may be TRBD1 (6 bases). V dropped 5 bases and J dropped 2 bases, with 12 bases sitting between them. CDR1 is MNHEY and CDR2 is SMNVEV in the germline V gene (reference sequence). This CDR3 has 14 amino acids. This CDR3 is CASSQGQTNTEAFF. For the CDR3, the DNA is TGTGCCAGCAGTCAAGGACAGACTAACACTGAAGCTTTCTTT.

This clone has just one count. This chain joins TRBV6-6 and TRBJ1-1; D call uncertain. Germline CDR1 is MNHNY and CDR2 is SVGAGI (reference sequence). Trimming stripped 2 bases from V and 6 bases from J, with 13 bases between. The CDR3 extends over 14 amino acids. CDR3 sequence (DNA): TGTGCCAGCAGTTACAGCCACATAAGCCCTGAAGCTTTCTTT. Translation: CASSYSHISPEAFF.

The CDR3 is CASSGVLSPDTQYF. For the CDR3, the DNA is TGTGCCAGCAGTGGTGTATTGTCGCCAGATACGCAGTATTTT. The gene calls are TRBV2 and TRBJ2-3; D is uncertain. Per the germline V gene, CDR1 is SNHLY and CDR2 is FYNNEI. V dropped 4 bases and J dropped 4 bases, with 12 bases sitting between them. The CDR3 is 14 residues long. Based on the CDR3 plus reference TRBV2 and TRBJ2-3, the full variable domain is EPEVTQTPSHQVTQMGQEVILRCVPISNHLYFYWYRQILGQKVEFLVSFYNNEISEKSEIFDDQFSVERPDGSNFTLKIRSTKLEDSAMYFCASSGVLSPDTQYFGPGTRLTVL.

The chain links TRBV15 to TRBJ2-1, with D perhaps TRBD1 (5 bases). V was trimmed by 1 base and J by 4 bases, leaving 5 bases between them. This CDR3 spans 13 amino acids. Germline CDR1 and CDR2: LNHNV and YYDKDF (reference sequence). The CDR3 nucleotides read TGTGCCACCAGCAGAGCAGGGTACAATGAGCAGTTCTTC. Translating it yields CATSRAGYNEQFF.

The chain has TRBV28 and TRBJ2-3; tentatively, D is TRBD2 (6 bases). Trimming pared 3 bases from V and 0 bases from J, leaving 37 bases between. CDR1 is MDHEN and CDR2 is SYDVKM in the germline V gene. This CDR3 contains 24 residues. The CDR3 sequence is CASSFPGVGSSQWDSLTSTDTQYF. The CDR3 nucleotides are TGTGCCAGCAGTTTCCCGGGGGTAGGGTCCTCACAGTGGGACTCGTTGACTAGCACAGATACGCAGTATTTT.

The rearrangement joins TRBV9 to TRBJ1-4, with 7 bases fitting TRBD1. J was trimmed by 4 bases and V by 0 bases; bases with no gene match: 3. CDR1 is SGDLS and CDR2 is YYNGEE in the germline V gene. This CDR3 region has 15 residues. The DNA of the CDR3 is TGTGCCAGCAGCGTAGGAGGGGGCATTAATGAAAAACTGTTTTTT. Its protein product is CASSVGGGINEKLFF.

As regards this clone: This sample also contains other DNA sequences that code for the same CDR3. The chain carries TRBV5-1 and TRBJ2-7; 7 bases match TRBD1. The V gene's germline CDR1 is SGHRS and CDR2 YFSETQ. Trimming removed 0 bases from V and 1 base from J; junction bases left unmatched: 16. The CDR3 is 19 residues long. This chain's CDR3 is CASSLGYTLRDSRSYEQYF. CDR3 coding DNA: TGCGCCAGCAGCTTGGGATATACCCTCCGGGACAGCAGATCCTACGAGCAGTACTTC.

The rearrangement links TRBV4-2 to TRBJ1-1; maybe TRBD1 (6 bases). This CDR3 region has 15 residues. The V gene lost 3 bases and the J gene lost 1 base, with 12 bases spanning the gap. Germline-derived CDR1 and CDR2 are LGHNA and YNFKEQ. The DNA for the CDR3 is TGTGCCAGCAGCCATGCGGACAGTCGGAACACTGAAGCTTTCTTT. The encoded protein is CASSHADSRNTEAFF.

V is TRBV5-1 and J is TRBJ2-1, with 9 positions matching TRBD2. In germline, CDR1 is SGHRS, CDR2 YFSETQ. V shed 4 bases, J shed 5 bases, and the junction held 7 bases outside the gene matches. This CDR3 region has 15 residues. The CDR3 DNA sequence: TGCGCCAGCAGCATCGGGACTAGCAGAGACAATGAGCAGTTCTTC. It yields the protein CASSIGTSRDNEQFF.

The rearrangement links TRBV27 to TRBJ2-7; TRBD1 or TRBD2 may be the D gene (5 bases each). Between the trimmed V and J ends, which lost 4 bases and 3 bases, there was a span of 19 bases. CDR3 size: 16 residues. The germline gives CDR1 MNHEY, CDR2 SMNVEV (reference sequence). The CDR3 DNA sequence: TGTGCCAGCAGTTCGCTCGGACTTCCAGGACACTACGAGCAGTACTTC. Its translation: CASSSLGLPGHYEQYF.

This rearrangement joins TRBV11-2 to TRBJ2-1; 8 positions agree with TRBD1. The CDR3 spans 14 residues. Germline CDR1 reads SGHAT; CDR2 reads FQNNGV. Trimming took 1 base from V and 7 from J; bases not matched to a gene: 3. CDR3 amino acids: CASSLVQGANEQFF. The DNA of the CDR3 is TGTGCCAGCAGCTTAGTTCAGGGGGCAAATGAGCAGTTCTTC.

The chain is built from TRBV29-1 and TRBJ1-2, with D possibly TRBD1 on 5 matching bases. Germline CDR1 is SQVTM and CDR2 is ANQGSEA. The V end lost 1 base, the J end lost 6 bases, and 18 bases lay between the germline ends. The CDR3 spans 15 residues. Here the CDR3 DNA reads TGCAGCGTTGAAGTTTCACGGTCGGAGGGGCATGGCTACACCTTC. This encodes CSVEVSRSEGHGYTF.

In DNA form, the CDR3 reads TGCAGCGTTGAGGCCGATCGTGCCGTCGCAGATACGCAGTATTTT. As protein: CSVEADRAVADTQYF. The rearrangement joins TRBV29-1 to TRBJ2-3; D gene uncertain. V was trimmed by 3 bases and J by 4 bases, leaving 17 bases between them. The germline CDR1 and CDR2 sequences are SQVTM and ANQGSEA. This CDR3 has 15 amino acids.